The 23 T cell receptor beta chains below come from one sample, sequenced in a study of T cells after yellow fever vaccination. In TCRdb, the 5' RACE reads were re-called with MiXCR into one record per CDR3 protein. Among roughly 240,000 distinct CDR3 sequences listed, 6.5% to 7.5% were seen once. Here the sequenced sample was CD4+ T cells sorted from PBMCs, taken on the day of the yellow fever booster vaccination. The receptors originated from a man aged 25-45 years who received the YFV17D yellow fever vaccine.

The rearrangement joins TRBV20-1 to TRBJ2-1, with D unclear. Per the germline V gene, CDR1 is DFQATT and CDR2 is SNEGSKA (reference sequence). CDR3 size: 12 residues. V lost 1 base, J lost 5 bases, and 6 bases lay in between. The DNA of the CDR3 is TGCAGTGCTAGAGGATACGACAATGAGCAGTTCTTC. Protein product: CSARGYDNEQFF.

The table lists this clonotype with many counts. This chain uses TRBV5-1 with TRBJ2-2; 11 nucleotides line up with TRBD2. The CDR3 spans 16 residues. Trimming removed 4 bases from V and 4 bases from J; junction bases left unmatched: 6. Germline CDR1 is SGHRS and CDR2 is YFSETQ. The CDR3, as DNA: TGCGCCAGCAGCCGAGGGACTAGCGGAGGCACCGGGGAGCTGTTTTTT. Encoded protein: CASSRGTSGGTGELFF.

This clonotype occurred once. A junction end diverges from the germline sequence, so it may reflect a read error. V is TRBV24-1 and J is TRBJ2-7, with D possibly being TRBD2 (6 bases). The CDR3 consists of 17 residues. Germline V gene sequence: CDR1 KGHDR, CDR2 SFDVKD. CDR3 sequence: CPTFKWDFSVWFYEQYF. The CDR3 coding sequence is TGTCCCACCTTCAAATGGGACTTTTCGGTGTGGTTCTACGAGCAGTACTTC.

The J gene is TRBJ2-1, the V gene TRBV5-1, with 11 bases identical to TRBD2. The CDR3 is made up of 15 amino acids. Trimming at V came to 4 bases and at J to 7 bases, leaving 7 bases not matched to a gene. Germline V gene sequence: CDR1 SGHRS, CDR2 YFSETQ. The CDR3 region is CASSVAGGPGNEQFF. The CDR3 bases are TGCGCCAGCAGCGTAGCGGGAGGGCCGGGGAATGAGCAGTTCTTC.

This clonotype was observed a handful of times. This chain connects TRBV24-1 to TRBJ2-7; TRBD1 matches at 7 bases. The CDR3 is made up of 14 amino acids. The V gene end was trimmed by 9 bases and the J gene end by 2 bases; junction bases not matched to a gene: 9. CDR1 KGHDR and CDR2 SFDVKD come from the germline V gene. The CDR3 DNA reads TGTGCCACCGGCTCCCGGGACAGCCCCTACGAGCAGTACTTC. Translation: CATGSRDSPYEQYF.

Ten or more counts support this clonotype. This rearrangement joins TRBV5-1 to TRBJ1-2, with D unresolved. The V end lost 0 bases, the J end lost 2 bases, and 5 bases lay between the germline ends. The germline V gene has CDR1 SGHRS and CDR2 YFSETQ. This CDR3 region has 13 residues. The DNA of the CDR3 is TGCGCCAGCAGCTTGGGAGTCAACTATGGCTACACCTTC. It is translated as CASSLGVNYGYTF.

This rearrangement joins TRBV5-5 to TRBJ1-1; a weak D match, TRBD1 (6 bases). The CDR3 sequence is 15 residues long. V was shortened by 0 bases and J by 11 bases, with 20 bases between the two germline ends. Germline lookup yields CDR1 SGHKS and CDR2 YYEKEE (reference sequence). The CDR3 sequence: CASSLVVGGRGSAFF. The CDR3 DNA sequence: TGTGCCAGCAGCTTGGTAGTCGGGGGGCGAGGATCGGCTTTCTTT.

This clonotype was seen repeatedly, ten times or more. CDR3 loop: CASSLGARLAGEETQYF. The CDR3 DNA sequence: TGTGCCAGCAGCTTAGGGGCCAGACTAGCGGGGGAAGAGACCCAGTACTTC. The rearrangement joins TRBV7-9 to TRBJ2-5; 12 positions match TRBD2. This CDR3 has 17 amino acids. Germline V gene data show CDR1 as SEHNR and CDR2 as FQNEAQ (reference sequence). The J segment lost 3 bases and the V segment lost 1 base, leaving 6 bases of the junction unmatched.

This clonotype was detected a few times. The CDR3 sequence is CSVGFVAGPTQYF. DNA of the CDR3: TGCAGCGTTGGTTTCGTAGCGGGACCAACCCAGTACTTC. V and J are TRBV29-1 and TRBJ2-5, with 8 bases matching TRBD2. The V gene end was trimmed by 4 bases and the J gene end by 8 bases; junction bases not matched to a gene: 9. CDR3 length: 13 residues. Germline V CDR1 and CDR2: SQVTM, ANQGSEA.

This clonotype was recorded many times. The CDR3: CSARGQGVYNEQFF. The CDR3 nucleotides are TGCAGTGCTAGGGGACAGGGGGTTTACAATGAGCAGTTCTTC. The chain carries TRBV20-1 and TRBJ2-1; 11 bases match TRBD1. Germline loops: CDR1 DFQATT, CDR2 SNEGSKA (reference sequence). V shed 3 bases, J shed 4 bases, and the junction held 2 bases outside the gene matches. The length of the CDR3 is 14 residues.

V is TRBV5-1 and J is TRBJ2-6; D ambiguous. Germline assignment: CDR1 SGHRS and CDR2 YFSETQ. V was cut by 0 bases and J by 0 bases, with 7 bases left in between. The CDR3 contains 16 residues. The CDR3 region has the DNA TGCGCCAGCAGCTTGGGAGTGGGCTCTGGGGCCAACGTCCTGACTTTC. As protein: CASSLGVGSGANVLTF.

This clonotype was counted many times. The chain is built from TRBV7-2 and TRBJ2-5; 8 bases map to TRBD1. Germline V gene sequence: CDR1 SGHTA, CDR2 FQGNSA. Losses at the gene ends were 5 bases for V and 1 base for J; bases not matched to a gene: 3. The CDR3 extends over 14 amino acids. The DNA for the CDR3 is TGTGCCAGCAGCACAACAGGGGGCCAAGAGACCCAGTACTTC. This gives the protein CASSTTGGQETQYF.

The DNA of the CDR3 is TGTGCCAGCAGCTACCGCGGGGGGTCCTACAATGAGCAGTTCTTC. This sequence encodes CASSYRGGSYNEQFF. This rearrangement joins TRBV7-9 to TRBJ2-1; 8 nucleotides match TRBD2. The J segment lost 1 base and the V segment lost 4 bases, leaving 3 bases of the junction unmatched. CDR3 length: 15 residues. CDR1 is SEHNR and CDR2 is FQNEAQ in the germline V gene (reference sequence). Full variable domain (outside the CDR3, taken from reference TRBV7-9 and TRBJ2-1): DTGVSQNPRHKITKRGQNVTFRCDPISEHNRLYWYRQTLGQGPEFLTYFQNEAQLEKSRLLSDRFSAERPKGSFSTLEIQRTEQGDSAMYLCASSYRGGSYNEQFFGPGTRLTVL.

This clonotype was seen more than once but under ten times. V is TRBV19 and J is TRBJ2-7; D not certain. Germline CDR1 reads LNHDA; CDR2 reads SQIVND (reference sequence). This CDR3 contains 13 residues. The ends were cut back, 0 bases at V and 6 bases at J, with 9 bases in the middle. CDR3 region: CASSIEPSGEQYF. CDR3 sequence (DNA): TGTGCCAGTAGTATAGAGCCCTCGGGCGAGCAGTACTTC.

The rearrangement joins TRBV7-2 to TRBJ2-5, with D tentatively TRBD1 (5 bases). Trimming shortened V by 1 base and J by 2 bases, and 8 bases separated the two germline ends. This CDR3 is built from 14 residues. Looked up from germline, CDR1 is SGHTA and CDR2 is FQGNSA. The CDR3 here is CASSLVWTQETQYF. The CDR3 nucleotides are TGTGCCAGCAGCTTAGTGTGGACACAAGAGACCCAGTACTTC.

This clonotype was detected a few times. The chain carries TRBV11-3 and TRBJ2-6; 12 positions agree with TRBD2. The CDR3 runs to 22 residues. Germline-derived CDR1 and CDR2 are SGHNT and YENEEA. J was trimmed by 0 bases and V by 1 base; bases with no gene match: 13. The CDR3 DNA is TGTGCCAGCAGCTTAGTCCCCCCAGGGACTAGCGGGTATAGCTCTGGGGCCAACGTCCTGACTTTC. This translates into CASSLVPPGTSGYSSGANVLTF.

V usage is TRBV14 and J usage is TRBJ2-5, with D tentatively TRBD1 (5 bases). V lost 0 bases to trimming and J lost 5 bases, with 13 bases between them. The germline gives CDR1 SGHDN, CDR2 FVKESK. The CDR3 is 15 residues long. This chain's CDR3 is CASSQDNSKGETQYF. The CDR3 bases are TGTGCCAGCAGCCAAGATAACAGCAAGGGGGAGACCCAGTACTTC.

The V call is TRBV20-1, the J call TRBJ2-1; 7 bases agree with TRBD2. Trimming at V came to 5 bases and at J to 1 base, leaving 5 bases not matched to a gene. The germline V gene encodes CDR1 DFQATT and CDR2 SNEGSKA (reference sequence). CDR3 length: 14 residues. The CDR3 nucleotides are TGCAGTGCTCACAGCGGGAAATCCTACAATGAGCAGTTCTTC. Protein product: CSAHSGKSYNEQFF.

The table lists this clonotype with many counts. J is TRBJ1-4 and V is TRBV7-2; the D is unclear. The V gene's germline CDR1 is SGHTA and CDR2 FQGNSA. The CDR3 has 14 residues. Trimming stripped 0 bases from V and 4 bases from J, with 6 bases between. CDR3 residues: CASSLAGVNEKLFF. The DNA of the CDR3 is TGTGCCAGCAGCTTAGCTGGGGTTAATGAAAAACTGTTTTTT.

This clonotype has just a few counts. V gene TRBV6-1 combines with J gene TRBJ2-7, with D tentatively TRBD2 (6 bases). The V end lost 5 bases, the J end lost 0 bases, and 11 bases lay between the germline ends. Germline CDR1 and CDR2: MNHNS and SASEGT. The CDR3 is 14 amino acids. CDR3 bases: TGTGCCAGCAGTCGCCCGGGGGTCTCCTACGAGCAGTACTTC. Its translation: CASSRPGVSYEQYF.

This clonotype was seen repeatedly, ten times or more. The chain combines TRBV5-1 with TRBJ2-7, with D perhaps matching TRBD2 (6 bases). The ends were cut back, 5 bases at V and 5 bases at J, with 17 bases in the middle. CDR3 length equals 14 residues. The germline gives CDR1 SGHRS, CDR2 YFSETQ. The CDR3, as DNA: TGCGCCAGCAGGGACCTCCGGCGGGATAACGAGCAGTACTTC. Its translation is CASRDLRRDNEQYF.

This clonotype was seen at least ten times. CDR3: CSVQGTATSTDTQYF. DNA for the CDR3: TGCAGCGTTCAGGGGACCGCAACTAGCACAGATACGCAGTATTTT. The chain has TRBV29-1 and TRBJ2-3, with D possibly TRBD1 on 6 matching bases. The germline CDR1 and CDR2 sequences are SQVTM and ANQGSEA. Between the trimmed V and J ends, which lost 5 bases and 0 bases, there was a span of 15 bases. This CDR3 is 15 amino acids long.

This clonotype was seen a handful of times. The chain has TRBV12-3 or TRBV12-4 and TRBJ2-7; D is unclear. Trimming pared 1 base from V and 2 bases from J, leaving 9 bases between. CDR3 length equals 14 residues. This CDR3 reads CASSLDSFTYEQYF. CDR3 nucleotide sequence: TGTGCCAGCAGTTTAGACAGTTTCACCTACGAGCAGTACTTC.